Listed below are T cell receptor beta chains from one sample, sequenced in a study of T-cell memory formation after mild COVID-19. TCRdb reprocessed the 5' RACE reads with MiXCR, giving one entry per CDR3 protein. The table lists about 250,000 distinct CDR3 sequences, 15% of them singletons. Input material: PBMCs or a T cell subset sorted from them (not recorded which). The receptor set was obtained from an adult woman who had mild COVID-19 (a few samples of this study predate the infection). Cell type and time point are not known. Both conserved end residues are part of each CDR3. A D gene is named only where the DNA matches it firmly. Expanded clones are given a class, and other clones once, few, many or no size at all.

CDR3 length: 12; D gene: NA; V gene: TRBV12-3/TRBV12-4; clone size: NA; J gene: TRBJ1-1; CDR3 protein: CASSLSSGRAFF; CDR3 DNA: TGTGCCAGCAGTTTAAGCTCAGGGCGGGCTTTCTTT
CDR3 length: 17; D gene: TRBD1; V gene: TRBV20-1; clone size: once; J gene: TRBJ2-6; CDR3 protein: CSAETGIWGSGANVLTF; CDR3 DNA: TGCAGTGCTGAGACAGGGATTTGGGGCTCTGGGGCCAACGTCCTGACTTTC
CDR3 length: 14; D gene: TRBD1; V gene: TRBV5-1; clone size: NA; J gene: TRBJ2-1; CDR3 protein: CASSKMDRADEQFF; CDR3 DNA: TGCGCCAGCAGTAAAATGGACAGGGCCGATGAGCAGTTCTTC
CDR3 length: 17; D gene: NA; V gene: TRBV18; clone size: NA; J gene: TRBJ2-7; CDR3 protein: CASSPPFRGDYAYEQYF; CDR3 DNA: TGTGCCAGCTCACCACCGTTCAGAGGGGATTACGCCTACGAGCAGTACTTC
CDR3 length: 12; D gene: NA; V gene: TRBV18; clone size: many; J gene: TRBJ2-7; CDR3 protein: CASSPGSYEQYF; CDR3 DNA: TGTGCCAGCAGCCCAGGGAGCTACGAGCAGTACTTC
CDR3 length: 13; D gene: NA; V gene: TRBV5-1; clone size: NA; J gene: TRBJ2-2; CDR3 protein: CASSHPNTGELFF; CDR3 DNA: TGCGCCAGCAGCCACCCGAACACCGGGGAGCTGTTTTTT
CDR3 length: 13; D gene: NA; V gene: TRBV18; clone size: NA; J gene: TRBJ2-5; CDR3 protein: CASSYGQQETQYF; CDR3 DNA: TGTGCCAGCTCTTACGGCCAGCAAGAGACCCAGTACTTC
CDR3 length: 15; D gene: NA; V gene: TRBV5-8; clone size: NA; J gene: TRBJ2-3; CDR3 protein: CASRLSGLGTDTQYF; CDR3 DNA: TGTGCCAGCAGACTGTCGGGACTGGGGACCGATACGCAGTATTTT
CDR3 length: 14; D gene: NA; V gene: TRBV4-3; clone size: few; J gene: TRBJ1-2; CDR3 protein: CASSQDTMSPGYTF; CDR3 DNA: TGCGCCAGCAGCCAAGATACGATGTCCCCTGGCTACACCTTC
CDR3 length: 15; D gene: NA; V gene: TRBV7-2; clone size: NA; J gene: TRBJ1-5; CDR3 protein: CASSLGPVPHQPQHF; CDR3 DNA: TGTGCCAGCAGCTTGGGCCCCGTCCCCCATCAGCCCCAGCATTTT
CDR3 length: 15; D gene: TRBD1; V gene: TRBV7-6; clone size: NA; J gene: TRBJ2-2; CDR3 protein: CASSSTGQGRGELFF; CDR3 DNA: TGTGCCAGCAGCTCGACGGGACAGGGTCGCGGGGAGCTGTTTTTT
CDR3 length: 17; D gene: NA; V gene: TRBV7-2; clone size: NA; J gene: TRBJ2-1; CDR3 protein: CASSLAGGGSSYNEQFF; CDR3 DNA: TGTGCCAGCAGCTTAGCGGGCGGTGGAAGCTCCTACAATGAGCAGTTCTTC
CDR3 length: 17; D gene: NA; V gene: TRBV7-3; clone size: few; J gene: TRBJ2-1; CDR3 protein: CASSRLPRATSYNEQFF; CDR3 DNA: TGTGCCAGCAGCCGACTCCCCCGGGCTACCTCATACAATGAGCAGTTCTTC
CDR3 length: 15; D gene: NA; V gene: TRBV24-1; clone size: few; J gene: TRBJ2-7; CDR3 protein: CATSDPRTRTYEQYF; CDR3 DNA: TGTGCCACCAGTGATCCCCGGACTCGAACCTACGAGCAGTACTTC
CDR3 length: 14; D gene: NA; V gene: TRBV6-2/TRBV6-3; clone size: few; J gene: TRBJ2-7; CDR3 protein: CASSSRGGTYEQYF; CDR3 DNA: TGTGCCAGCAGCTCCAGGGGGGGCACCTACGAGCAGTACTTC
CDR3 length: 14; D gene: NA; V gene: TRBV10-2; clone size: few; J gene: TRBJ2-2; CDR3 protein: CASSSGTLVGELFF; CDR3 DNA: TGCGCCAGCAGTTCCGGGACGCTAGTCGGGGAGCTGTTTTTT
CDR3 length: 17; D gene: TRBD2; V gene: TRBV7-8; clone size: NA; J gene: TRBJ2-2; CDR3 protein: CASSQASAGVLTGELFF; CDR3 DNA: TGTGCCAGCAGCCAGGCGAGTGCGGGAGTTCTCACCGGGGAGCTGTTTTTT
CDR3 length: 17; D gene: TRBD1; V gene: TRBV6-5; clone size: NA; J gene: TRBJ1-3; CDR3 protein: CASSGPGQRFSGNTIYF; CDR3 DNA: TGTGCCAGCAGTGGTCCGGGACAGCGATTCTCTGGAAACACCATATATTTT
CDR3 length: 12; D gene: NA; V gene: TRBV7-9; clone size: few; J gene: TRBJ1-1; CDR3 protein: CASSPDVGGAFF; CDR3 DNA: TGTGCCAGCAGCCCGGATGTAGGGGGGGCTTTCTTT
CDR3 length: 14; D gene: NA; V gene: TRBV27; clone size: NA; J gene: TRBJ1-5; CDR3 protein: CASSQDRTYQPQHF; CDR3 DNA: TGTGCCAGCAGTCAGGACAGAACCTATCAGCCCCAGCATTTT
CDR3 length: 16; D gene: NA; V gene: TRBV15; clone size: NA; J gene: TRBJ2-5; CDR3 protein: CATSSGQTRSRETQYF; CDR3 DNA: TGTGCCACCAGCAGCGGTCAGACTAGGTCTCGAGAGACCCAGTACTTC
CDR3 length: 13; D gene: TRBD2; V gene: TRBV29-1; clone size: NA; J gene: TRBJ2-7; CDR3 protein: CSALSGRGYEQYF; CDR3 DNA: TGCAGCGCTCTTAGCGGGAGAGGTTACGAGCAGTACTTC
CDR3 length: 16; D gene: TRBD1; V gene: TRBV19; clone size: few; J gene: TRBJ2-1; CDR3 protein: CASSIGRDRGGNEQFF; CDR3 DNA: TGTGCCAGTAGTATAGGGCGGGACAGGGGTGGCAATGAGCAGTTCTTC
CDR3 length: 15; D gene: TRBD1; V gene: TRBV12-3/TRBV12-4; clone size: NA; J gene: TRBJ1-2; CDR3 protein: CASSRWTGGNYGYTF; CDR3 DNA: TGTGCCAGCAGTCGATGGACAGGGGGTAACTATGGCTACACCTTC
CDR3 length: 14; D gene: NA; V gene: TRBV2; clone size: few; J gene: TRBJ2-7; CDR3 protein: CASSPSPGSYEQYF; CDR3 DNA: TGTGCCAGCAGTCCCTCACCGGGATCCTACGAGCAGTACTTC
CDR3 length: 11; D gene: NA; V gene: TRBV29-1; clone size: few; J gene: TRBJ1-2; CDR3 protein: CSVVPQSGYTF; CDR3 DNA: TGCAGCGTGGTACCCCAGAGCGGCTACACCTTC
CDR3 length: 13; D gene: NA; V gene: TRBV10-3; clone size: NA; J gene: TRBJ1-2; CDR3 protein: CAISEWDANGYTF; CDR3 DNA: TGTGCCATCAGTGAGTGGGACGCTAATGGCTACACCTTC
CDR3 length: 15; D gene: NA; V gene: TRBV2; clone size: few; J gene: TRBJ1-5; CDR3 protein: CASSLRVVGNQPQHF; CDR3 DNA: TGTGCCAGCAGTCTCCGGGTGGTAGGCAATCAGCCCCAGCATTTT
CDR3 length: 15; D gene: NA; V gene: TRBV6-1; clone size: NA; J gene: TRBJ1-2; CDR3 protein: CASSAPVVTNYGYTF; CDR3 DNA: TGTGCCAGCAGTGCCCCGGTAGTTACTAACTATGGCTACACCTTC
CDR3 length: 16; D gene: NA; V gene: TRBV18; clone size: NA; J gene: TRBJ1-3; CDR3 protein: CASSARDIYSGNTIYF; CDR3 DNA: TGTGCCAGCTCGGCAAGGGACATCTACTCTGGAAACACCATATATTTT
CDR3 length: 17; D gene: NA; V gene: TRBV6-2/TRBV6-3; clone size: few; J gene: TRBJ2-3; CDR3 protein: CASSYLLGEVLRDTQYF; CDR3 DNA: TGTGCCAGCAGTTACCTTTTGGGGGAGGTACTCAGGGATACGCAGTATTTT